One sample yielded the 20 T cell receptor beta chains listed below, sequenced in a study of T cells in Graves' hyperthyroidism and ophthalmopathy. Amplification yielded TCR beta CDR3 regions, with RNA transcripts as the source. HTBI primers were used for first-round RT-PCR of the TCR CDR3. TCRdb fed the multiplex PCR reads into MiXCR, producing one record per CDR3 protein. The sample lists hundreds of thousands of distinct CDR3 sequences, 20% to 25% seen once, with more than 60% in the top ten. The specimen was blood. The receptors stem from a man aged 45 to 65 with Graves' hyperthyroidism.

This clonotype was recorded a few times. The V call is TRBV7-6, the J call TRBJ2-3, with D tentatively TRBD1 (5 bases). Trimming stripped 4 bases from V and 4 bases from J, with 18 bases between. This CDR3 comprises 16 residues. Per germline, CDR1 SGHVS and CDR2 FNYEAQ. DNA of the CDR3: TGTGCCAGCAGCTCCCTAGGGGCCGGAGCTGCAGATACGCAGTATTTT. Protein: CASSSLGAGAADTQYF.

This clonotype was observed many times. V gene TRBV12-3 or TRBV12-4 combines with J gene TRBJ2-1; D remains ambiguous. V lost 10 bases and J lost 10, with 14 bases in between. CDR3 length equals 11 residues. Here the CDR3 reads CATSSVGEQFF. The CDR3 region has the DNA TGTGCCACCTCCTCCGTGGGAGAGCAGTTCTTC.

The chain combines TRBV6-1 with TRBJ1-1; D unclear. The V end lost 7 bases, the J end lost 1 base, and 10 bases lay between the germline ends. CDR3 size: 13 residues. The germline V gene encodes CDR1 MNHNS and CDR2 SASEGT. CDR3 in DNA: TGTGCCAGCACGCCGCCAGGGAACACTGAAGCTTTCTTT. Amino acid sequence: CASTPPGNTEAFF.

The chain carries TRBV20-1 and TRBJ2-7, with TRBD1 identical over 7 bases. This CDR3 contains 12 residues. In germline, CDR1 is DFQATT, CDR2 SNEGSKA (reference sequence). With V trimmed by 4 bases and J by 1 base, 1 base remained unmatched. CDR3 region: CSATGQSYEQYF. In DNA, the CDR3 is TGCAGTGCTACGGGACAGTCCTACGAGCAGTACTTC.

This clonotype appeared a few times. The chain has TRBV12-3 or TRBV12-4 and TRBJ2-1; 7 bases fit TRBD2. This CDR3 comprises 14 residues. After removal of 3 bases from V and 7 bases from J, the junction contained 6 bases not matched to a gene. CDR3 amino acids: CASSLMGGSNEQFF. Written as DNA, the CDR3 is TGTGCCAGCAGTTTGATGGGGGGGTCTAATGAGCAGTTCTTC.

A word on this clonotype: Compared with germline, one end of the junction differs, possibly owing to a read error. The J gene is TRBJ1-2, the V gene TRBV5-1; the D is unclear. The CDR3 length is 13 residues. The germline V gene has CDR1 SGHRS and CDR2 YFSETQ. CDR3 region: CASSSDGYYGCTF. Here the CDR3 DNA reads TGCGCCAGCAGCTCGGACGGCTACTATGGCTGCACCTTC.

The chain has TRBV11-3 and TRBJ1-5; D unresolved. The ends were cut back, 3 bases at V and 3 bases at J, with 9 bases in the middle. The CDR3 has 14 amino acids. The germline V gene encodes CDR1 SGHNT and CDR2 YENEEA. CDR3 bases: TGTGCCAGCAGCTTGATGGGGAACAATCAGCCCCAGCATTTT. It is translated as CASSLMGNNQPQHF.

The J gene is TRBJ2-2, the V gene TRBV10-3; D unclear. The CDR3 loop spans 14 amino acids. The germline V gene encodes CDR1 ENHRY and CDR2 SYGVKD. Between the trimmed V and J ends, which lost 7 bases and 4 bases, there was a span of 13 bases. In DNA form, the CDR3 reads TGTGCCATCAATACCGGGCCTGGCACCGGGGAGCTGTTTTTT. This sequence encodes CAINTGPGTGELFF.

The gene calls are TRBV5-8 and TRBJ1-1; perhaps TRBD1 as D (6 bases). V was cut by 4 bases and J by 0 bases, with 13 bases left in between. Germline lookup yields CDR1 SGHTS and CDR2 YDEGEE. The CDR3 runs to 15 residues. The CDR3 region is CASSRQGQLNTEAFF. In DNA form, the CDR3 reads TGTGCCAGCAGCCGCCAGGGGCAGCTGAACACTGAAGCTTTCTTT.

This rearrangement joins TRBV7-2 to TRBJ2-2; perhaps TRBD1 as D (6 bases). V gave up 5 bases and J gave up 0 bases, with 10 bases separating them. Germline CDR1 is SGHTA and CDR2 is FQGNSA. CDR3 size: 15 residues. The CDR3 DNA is TGTGCCAGCAGCAGACACAGGGCGAACACCGGGGAGCTGTTTTTT. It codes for CASSRHRANTGELFF.

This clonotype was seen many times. The CDR3 region is CASSTGTTYQFF. The CDR3, as DNA: TGTGCCAGCAGTACTGGGACTACCTATCAGTTCTTC. The chain is built from TRBV28 and TRBJ2-1; 7 bases align to TRBD2. J was trimmed by 13 bases and V by 5 bases; bases with no gene match: 8. The CDR3 runs 12 residues. The V gene's germline CDR1 is MDHEN and CDR2 SYDVKM.

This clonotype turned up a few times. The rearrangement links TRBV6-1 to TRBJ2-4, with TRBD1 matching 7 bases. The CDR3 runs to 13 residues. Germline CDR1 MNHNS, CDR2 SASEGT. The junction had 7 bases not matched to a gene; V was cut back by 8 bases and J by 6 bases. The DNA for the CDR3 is TGTGCCAGCTCTATGGACAGGCTAAACATTCAGTACTTC. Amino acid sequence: CASSMDRLNIQYF.

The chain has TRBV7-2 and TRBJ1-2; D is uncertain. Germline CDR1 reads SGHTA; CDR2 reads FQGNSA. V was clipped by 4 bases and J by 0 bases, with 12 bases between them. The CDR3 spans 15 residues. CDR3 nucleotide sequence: TGTGCCAGCAGCTCCTTACCCGCATCTAACTATGGCTACACCTTC. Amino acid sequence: CASSSLPASNYGYTF.

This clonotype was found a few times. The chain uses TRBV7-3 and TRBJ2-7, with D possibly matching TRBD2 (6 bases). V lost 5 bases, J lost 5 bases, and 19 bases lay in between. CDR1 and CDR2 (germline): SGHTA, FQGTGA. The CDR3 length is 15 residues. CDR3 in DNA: TGTGCCAGCAGCAGTGGCTGGGGAGGCGGCGACGAGCAGTACTTC. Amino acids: CASSSGWGGGDEQYF. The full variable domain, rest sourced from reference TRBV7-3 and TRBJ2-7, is GAGVSQTPSNKVTEKGKYVELRCDPISGHTALYWYRQSLGQGPEFLIYFQGTGAADDSGLPNDRFFAVRPEGSVSTLKIQRTERGDSAVYLCASSSGWGGGDEQYFGPGTRLTVT.

This chain's CDR3 is CSVDGLGLDTQYF. The DNA of the CDR3 is TGCAGCGTTGACGGACTAGGCCTTGATACGCAGTATTTT. The V gene is TRBV29-1, the J gene TRBJ2-3, with TRBD2 identical over 7 bases. The CDR3 loop spans 13 amino acids. Germline CDR1 is SQVTM and CDR2 is ANQGSEA. V dropped 3 bases and J dropped 6; count of bases not matched to a gene: 6.

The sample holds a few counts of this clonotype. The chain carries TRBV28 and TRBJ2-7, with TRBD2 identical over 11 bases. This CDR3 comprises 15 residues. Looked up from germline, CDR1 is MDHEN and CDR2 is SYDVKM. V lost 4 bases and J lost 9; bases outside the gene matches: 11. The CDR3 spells CASSSSGLAVNSQYF. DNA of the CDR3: TGTGCCAGCAGTTCCTCGGGACTAGCGGTAAATTCGCAGTACTTC.

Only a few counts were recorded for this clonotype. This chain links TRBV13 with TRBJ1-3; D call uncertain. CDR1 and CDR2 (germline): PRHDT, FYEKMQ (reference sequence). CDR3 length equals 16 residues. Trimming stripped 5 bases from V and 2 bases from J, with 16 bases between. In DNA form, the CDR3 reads TGTGCCAGCAGCCCAAGGGTCCCTGGGCCTGGAAACACCATATATTTT. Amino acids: CASSPRVPGPGNTIYF.

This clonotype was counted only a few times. The chain's CDR3 is CSARVVTSGRAADYEQYF. The CDR3 nucleotides are TGCAGTGCTAGAGTGGTAACTAGCGGGAGGGCCGCGGACTACGAGCAGTACTTC. V and J are TRBV20-1 and TRBJ2-7; 13 bases line up with TRBD2. Germline CDR1 is DFQATT and CDR2 is SNEGSKA (reference sequence). V lost 1 base to trimming and J lost 3 bases; unmatched junction nucleotides: 12. The CDR3 extends over 18 amino acids.

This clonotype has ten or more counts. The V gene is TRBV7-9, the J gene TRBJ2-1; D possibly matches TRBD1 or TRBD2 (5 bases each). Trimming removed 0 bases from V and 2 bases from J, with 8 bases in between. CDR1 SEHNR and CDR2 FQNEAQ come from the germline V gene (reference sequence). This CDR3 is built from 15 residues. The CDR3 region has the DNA TGTGCCAGCAGCTTAGCGTTGGGACCCTACAATGAGCAGTTCTTC. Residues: CASSLALGPYNEQFF.

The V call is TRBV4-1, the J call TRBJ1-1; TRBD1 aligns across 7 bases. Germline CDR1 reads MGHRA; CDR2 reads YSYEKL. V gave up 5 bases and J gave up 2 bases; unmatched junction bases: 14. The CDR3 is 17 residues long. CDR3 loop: CASSSGQPGRANTEAFF. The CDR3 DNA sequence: TGCGCCAGCAGCTCGGGACAGCCTGGTAGAGCAAACACTGAAGCTTTCTTT.